This T cell receptor beta chain originates from a study of OX40 agonist ivuxolimab in advanced cancers. Some clones are missing from TCRdb's copy, which holds only in-frame ones; the method was immunoSEQ multiplex PCR. The sample yields around 150,000 clones, 94% seen once. The investigators sampled blood at baseline, at cycle 4 day 1, and at cycle 7 day 1. The source is an adult with an advanced solid tumor such as melanoma, head and neck, liver or kidney cancer. This specimen consisted of CD4+ or CD8+ T cells sorted from blood, obtained in a trial of the OX40 agonist ivuxolimab.

The CDR3 sequence is CASSGGQGRTKLFF. The DNA for the CDR3 is TGTGCCAGCAGTGGGGGACAGGGGAGGACAAAACTGTTTTTT. V usage is TRBV27 and J usage is TRBJ1-4; 10 nucleotides line up with TRBD1. CDR3 length: 14 amino acids. V shed 5 bases, J shed 10 bases, and the junction held 7 bases outside the gene matches. The germline gives CDR1 MNHEY, CDR2 SMNVEV (reference sequence).